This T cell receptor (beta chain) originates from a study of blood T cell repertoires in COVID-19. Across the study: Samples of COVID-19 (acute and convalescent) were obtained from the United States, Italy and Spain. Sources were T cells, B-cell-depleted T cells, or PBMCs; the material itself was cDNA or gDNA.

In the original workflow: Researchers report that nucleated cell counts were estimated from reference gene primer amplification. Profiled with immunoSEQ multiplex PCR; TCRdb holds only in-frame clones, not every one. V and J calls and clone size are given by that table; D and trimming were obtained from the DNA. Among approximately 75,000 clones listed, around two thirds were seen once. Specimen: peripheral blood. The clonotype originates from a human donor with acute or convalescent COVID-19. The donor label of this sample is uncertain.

The CDR3: CASSFGGASSYNEQFF. The CDR3 nucleotides read TGCGCCAGCAGCTTTGGCGGGGCCAGCTCCTACAATGAGCAGTTCTTC. This chain links TRBV5-1 with TRBJ2-1; maybe TRBD2 (6 bases). There are 16 residues in the CDR3. CDR1 is SGHRS and CDR2 is YFSETQ in the germline V gene. Trimming removed 2 bases at V and 0 bases at J, with 12 bases between.